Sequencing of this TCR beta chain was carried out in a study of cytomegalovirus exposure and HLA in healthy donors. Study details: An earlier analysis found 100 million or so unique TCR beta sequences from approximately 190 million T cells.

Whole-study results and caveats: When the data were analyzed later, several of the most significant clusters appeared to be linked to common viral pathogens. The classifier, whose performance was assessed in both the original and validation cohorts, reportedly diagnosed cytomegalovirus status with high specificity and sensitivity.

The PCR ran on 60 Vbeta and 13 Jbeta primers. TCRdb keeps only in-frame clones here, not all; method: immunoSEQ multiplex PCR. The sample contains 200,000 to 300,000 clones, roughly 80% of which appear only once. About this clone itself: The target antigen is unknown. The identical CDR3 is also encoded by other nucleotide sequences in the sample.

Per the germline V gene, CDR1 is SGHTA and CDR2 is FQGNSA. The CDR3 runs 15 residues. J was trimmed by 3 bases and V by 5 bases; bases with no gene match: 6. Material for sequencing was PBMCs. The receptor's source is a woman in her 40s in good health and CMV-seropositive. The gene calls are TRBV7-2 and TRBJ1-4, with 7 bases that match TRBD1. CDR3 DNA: TGTGCCAGCAGCACCCAGGGGGGTGCTAATGAAAAACTGTTTTTT. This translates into CASSTQGGANEKLFF.